This T cell receptor beta chain was observed in a study of beta chain features in type 1 diabetes. The wider study: Across every sample, roughly 100 million sorted cells were examined in total.

The investigators reverse transcribed all of the isolated RNA, so they sequenced expressed TCRB transcripts. Assay used: immunoSEQ multiplex PCR; TCRdb lists only in-frame clones, some missing. Among under 300,000 clones listed, 16% were seen once. Study observations and caveats: Patients with Type 1 diabetes showed moderately but significantly shorter TCRB CDR3s in all four CD4+ subsets. PCR could preferentially amplify shorter templates, alike in patients and controls.

With 0 bases clipped from V and 2 bases from J, the junction kept 8 bases outside the gene matches. The CDR3 sequence is 17 residues long. Germline V gene data show CDR1 as SEHNR and CDR2 as FQNEAQ (reference sequence). It was via CD45RO/CCR7/CD25/CD127/CD95/CD27 that CD4+ naive, central memory, regulatory and stem cell-like memory cells were sorted. Purity exceeding 95% was reached by all sorted populations. About this clone: Its antigen is not identified.

This sequence was found in a man younger than 40 with type 1 diabetes. The chain employs TRBV7-9 and TRBJ2-5, with TRBD2 matching over 8 bases. Sequenced sample: naive CD4+ T cells from blood. In DNA, the CDR3 is TGTGCCAGCAGCTTAGCGTGGGCTAGCGGGTATCAAGAGACCCAGTACTTC. Encoded protein: CASSLAWASGYQETQYF.